This is a list of T cell receptor beta chains from one sample in a study of T cell responses to AZD1222 COVID-19 vaccine. The repertoire was sequenced with immunoSEQ multiplex PCR; TCRdb's copy has only in-frame clones and lacks some. This sample has 95,000 to 150,000 clones; 75% to 95% occur once, and the top ten carry 4% to 5%. The sample consisted of peripheral blood, taken 28 days after the second dose of the MenACWY control vaccine. The receptors come from an adult who received the MenACWY meningococcal vaccine as a control. Each CDR3 is given with its conserved first and last residue. The order of the fields is J gene, V gene, D gene, clone size, CDR3 length, CDR3 DNA, CDR3 protein. The D gene is left open where the match is weak. The size entry is marked missing in some rows and otherwise reads once, few, many or a size class.

TRBJ1-6 TRBV7-9 . . 15 TGTGCCAGCAGCCAGGGTCAATCATATAATTCACCCCTCCACTTT CASSQGQSYNSPLHF
TRBJ2-4 TRBV19 . once 17 TGTGCCAGTAGTATCCCCTCCGCGTCGGGGGCTAAAAACATTCAGTACTTC CASSIPSASGAKNIQYF
TRBJ2-1 TRBV7-6 TRBD2 . 20 TGTGGCAGCAGCTTAGTAGGGGGACTAGCGAAGGCGAATACCTACAATGAGCAGTTCTTC CGSSLVGGLAKANTYNEQFF
TRBJ2-1 TRBV6-6 . . 14 TGTGCCAGCAGTTACTCTCGGGGTTACAATGAGCAGTTCTTC CASSYSRGYNEQFF
TRBJ2-1 TRBV7-2 . . 13 TGTGCCAGCAGCTTACTGGGGCAGGATGAGCAGTTCTTC CASSLLGQDEQFF
TRBJ2-2 TRBV7-2 . . 14 TGTGCCAGCAGCCCCCGGGGGGCCAACGGGGAGCTGTTTTTT CASSPRGANGELFF
TRBJ1-5 TRBV19 . few 13 TGTGCCAGTAGCCCCCGGGTAGCAATGCCCCAGCATTTT CASSPRVAMPQHF
TRBJ2-3 TRBV6-1 TRBD2 . 18 TGTGCCAGCAGTGTAAAACAAAAAGAGCGGGGGGGCACAGATACGCAGTATTTT CASSVKQKERGGTDTQYF
TRBJ1-2 TRBV19 TRBD1 . 15 TGTGCCAGTAGTCCACAGGGGCTGGATCCCTATGGCTACACCTTC CASSPQGLDPYGYTF
TRBJ1-6 TRBV20-1 TRBD1 . 16 TGCAGTGCTAGTGGCAAGACAGGGGCAATTAATTCACCCCTCCACTTT CSASGKTGAINSPLHF
TRBJ2-2 TRBV9 TRBD1 . 15 TGTGCCAGCAGCACCCGGACAGGGGGCACCGGGGAGCTGTTTTTT CASSTRTGGTGELFF
TRBJ2-3 TRBV27 . once 19 . CASSTSDGGLAGRPDTQYF
TRBJ1-2 TRBV2 TRBD1 . 12 TGTGCCACAGAAGACAGGGGTCGAGGCTACACCTTC CATEDRGRGYTF
TRBJ2-2 TRBV18 TRBD2 . 16 TGTGCCAGCTCACCACTAGCGGGAGGGCCGAGCGGGGAGCTGTTTTTT CASSPLAGGPSGELFF
TRBJ2-2 TRBV7-9 TRBD2 . 17 TGTGCCAGCAGCGTACAGGGACTAGCGGGGTACACCGGGGAGCTGTTTTTT CASSVQGLAGYTGELFF
TRBJ1-6 TRBV6-6 TRBD1 . 18 TGTGCCAGCAGTCCCCGACAGGGCTCAAGCTCCTATAATTCACCCCTCCACTTT CASSPRQGSSSYNSPLHF
TRBJ1-5 TRBV5-5 . . 16 TGTGCCAGCAGCTCAACACCTTTCGGACGCAATCAGCCCCAGCATTTT CASSSTPFGRNQPQHF
TRBJ1-1 TRBV7-9 . . 15 TGTGCCAGCAGCCCCCCATTCGGGGGGAACACTGAAGCTTTCTTT CASSPPFGGNTEAFF
TRBJ2-1 TRBV6-4 TRBD2 . 15 TGTGCCAGCAGTGACCTAGCGGGAGCCCCCAATGAGCAGTTCTTC CASSDLAGAPNEQFF
TRBJ1-6 TRBV3-1/TRBV3-2 . . 14 TGTGCCAGCAGCCAAGGGGGGCGGAATTCACCCCTCCACTTT CASSQGGRNSPLHF
TRBJ1-1 TRBV29-1 . . 10 TGCAGCGCTGGTGGAAATGAAGCTTTCTTT CSAGGNEAFF
TRBJ1-4 TRBV28 . . 14 TGTGCCAGCAGTACAGACAGGATTAATGAAAAACTGTTTTTT CASSTDRINEKLFF
TRBJ1-1 TRBV18 . once 14 TGTGCCAGCTCACCTTACAGGGAGGACACTGAAGCTTTCTTT CASSPYREDTEAFF
TRBJ2-2 TRBV4-3 TRBD2 once 14 TGCGCCAGCAGGGGGAGGGCTGACACCGGGGAGCTGTTTTTT CASRGRADTGELFF
TRBJ1-5 TRBV6-4 TRBD1 . 15 TGTGCCAGCAGCCCGGACAGGGGAAGCAATCAGCCCCAGCATTTT CASSPDRGSNQPQHF
TRBJ2-7 TRBV25-1 . . 14 TGTGCCAGCAGTGAAAGGTTACAGTTCAACGAGCAGTACTTC CASSERLQFNEQYF
TRBJ2-6 TRBV5-4 . . 15 TGTGCCAGCAGCTTAAAGTTTGGTGGGGCCAACGTCCTGACTTTC CASSLKFGGANVLTF